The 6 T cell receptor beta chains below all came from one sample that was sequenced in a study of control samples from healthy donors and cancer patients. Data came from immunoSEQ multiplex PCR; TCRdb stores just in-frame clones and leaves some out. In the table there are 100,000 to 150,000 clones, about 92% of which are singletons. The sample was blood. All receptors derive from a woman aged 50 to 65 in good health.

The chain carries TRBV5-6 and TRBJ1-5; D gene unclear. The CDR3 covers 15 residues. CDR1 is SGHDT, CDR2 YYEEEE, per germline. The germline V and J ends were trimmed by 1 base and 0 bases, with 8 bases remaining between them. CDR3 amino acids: CASSLTTSSNQPQHF. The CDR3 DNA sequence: TGTGCCAGCAGCTTGACAACTAGTAGCAATCAGCCCCAGCATTTT. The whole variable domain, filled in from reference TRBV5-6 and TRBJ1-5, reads DAGVTQSPTHLIKTRGQQVTLRCSPKSGHDTVSWYQQALGQGPQFIFQYYEEEERQRGNFPDRFSGHQFPNYSSELNVNALLLGDSALYLCASSLTTSSNQPQHFGDGTRLSIL.

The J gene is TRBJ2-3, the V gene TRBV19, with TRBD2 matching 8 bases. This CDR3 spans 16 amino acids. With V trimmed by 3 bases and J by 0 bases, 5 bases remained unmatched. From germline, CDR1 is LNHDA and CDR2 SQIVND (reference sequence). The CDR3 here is CASSIVGGASTDTQYF. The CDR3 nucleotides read TGTGCCAGTAGTATCGTCGGGGGGGCGAGCACAGATACGCAGTATTTT. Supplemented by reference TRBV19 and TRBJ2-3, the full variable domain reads DGGITQSPKYLFRKEGQNVTLSCEQNLNHDAMYWYRQDPGQGLRLIYYSQIVNDFQKGDIAEGYSVSREKKESFPLTVTSAQKNPTAFYLCASSIVGGASTDTQYFGPGTRLTVL.

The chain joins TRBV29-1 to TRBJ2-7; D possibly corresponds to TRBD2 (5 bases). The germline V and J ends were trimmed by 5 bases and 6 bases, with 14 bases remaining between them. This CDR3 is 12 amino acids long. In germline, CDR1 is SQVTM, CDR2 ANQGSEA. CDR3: CSVSEGWSEQYF. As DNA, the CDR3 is TGCAGCGTTAGCGAGGGATGGTCCGAGCAGTACTTC.

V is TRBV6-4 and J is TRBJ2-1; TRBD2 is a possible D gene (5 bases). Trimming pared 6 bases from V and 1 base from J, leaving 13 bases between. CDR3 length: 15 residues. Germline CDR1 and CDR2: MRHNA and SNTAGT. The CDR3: CASRIVASSYNEQFF. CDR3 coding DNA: TGTGCCAGCAGAATAGTAGCGTCTTCCTACAATGAGCAGTTCTTC.

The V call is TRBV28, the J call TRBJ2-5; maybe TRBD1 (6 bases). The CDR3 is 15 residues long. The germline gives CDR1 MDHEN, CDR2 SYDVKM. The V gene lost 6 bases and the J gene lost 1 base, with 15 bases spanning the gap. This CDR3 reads CASRAWWDTQETQYF. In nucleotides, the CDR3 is TGTGCCAGCAGGGCCTGGTGGGACACCCAAGAGACCCAGTACTTC.

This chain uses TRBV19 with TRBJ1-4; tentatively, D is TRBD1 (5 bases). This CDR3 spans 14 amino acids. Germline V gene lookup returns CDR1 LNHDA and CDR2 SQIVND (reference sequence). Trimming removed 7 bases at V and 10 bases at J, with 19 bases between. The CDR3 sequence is CASTPPEGRGKLFF. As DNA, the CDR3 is TGTGCCAGTACCCCCCCGGAGGGGAGAGGAAAACTGTTTTTT. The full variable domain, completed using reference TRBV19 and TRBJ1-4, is DGGITQSPKYLFRKEGQNVTLSCEQNLNHDAMYWYRQDPGQGLRLIYYSQIVNDFQKGDIAEGYSVSREKKESFPLTVTSAQKNPTAFYLCASTPPEGRGKLFFGSGTQLSVL.